A single sample is the source of the 2 T cell receptor beta chains below, sequenced in a study of cytomegalovirus exposure and HLA in healthy donors. Primers for the PCR totalled 60 Vbeta and 13 Jbeta. Sequencing was performed with immunoSEQ multiplex PCR; in TCRdb, only in-frame clones are kept and a portion is missing. The sample records under 300,000 clones, 80% to 85% being singletons. Sequenced input: PBMCs. These receptors were obtained from an older woman in good health and CMV-seropositive.

This clone was detected only a few times. The rearrangement joins TRBV5-4 to TRBJ2-4; 7 bases are shared with TRBD2. The V gene's germline CDR1 is SGHNT and CDR2 YYREEE (reference sequence). V was pared by 3 bases and J by 6 bases, with 9 bases of the junction left unmatched. The CDR3 is 15 residues long. The CDR3 nucleotides are TGTGCCAGCAGCTCGAACCGGGAGGCGATAAACATTCAGTACTTC. It yields the protein CASSSNREAINIQYF.

This clone has just one count. J is TRBJ1-4 and V is TRBV5-5; D is unclear. There are 15 residues in the CDR3. V was trimmed by 1 base and J by 8 bases, leaving 15 bases between them. Germline V gives CDR1 SGHKS, CDR2 YYEKEE (reference sequence). The CDR3, as DNA: TGTGCCAGCAGCTTGCGAAGGGCGGGCGGGGAAAAACTGTTTTTT. Protein sequence: CASSLRRAGGEKLFF.